Listed below are T cell receptor beta chains from one sample, sequenced in a study of beta chain features in type 1 diabetes. Clones were read by immunoSEQ multiplex PCR, and TCRdb kept only the in-frame ones, dropping some. The data hold around 280,000 clones, with roughly 15% observed a single time. The sequenced sample was naive CD4+ T cells from blood. Receptors were obtained from a young man with type 1 diabetes. The CDR3 runs from the conserved cysteine through the conserved F or W. D genes are given only for firm matches. Clone size is shown for a subset of rows, as once, few, many or a class of expanded clone.

TRBJ2-7	-	TRBV11-2	-	CASSLGGLPYEQYF	TGTGCCAGCAGCTTAGGCGGCCTCCCCTACGAGCAGTACTTC
TRBJ2-1	TRBD2	TRBV5-1	-	CASSWGSPSGGNEQFF	TGCGCCAGCAGTTGGGGGAGCCCTAGCGGGGGTAATGAGCAGTTCTTC
TRBJ2-1	-	TRBV5-4	-	CASSLDGGLNSYNEQFF	TGTGCCAGCAGCCTGGACGGGGGGCTCAATAGTTACAATGAGCAGTTCTTC
TRBJ2-5	-	TRBV7-2	few	CASSLSSGAGETQYF	TGTGCCAGCAGCTTATCCTCCGGGGCGGGGGAGACCCAGTACTTC
TRBJ2-5	-	TRBV11-2	-	CASSRVLQETQYF	TGTGCCAGCTCCCGAGTCCTCCAAGAGACCCAGTACTTC
TRBJ2-4	TRBD1	TRBV29-1	-	CSALGTVAKNIQYF	TGCAGCGCGTTAGGGACAGTAGCCAAAAACATTCAGTACTTC
TRBJ2-1	-	TRBV2	-	CASSEAFNEQFF	TGTGCCAGCAGTGAAGCCTTCAATGAGCAGTTCTTC
TRBJ2-7	TRBD2	TRBV5-1	few	CASSFRGLAQPEQYF	TGCGCCAGCAGCTTCAGAGGACTAGCGCAACCGGAGCAGTACTTC
TRBJ1-3	TRBD1	TRBV15	few	CATSRGQGRNTIYF	TGTGCCACCAGCCGGGGACAGGGCAGAAACACCATATATTTT
TRBJ2-7	TRBD1	TRBV15	-	CATSRRQGDEQYF	TGTGCCACCAGCAGAAGGCAGGGGGACGAGCAGTACTTC
TRBJ1-1	-	TRBV9	few	CASSPQGNTEAFF	TGTGCCAGCAGCCCACAGGGGAACACTGAAGCTTTCTTT
TRBJ2-5	-	TRBV30	-	CAWSPPQLVRETQYF	TGTGCCTGGAGTCCACCTCAACTAGTTAGGGAGACCCAGTACTTC
TRBJ2-4	TRBD1	TRBV11-2	few	CASSPRQGATENIQYF	TGTGCCAGCAGCCCACGACAGGGGGCGACGGAAAACATTCAGTACTTC
TRBJ2-2	TRBD1	TRBV27	-	CASSFRDRGTGELFF	TGTGCCAGCAGTTTCCGGGACAGGGGGACCGGGGAGCTGTTTTTT
TRBJ1-5	-	TRBV2	-	CASSPQGQGQPQHF	TGTGCCAGCAGCCCCCAGGGGCAGGGTCAGCCCCAGCATTTT
TRBJ2-7	TRBD2	TRBV2	-	CASRGLAGASEQYF	TGTGCCAGCAGGGGACTAGCGGGAGCGTCCGAGCAGTACTTC
TRBJ2-1	TRBD1	TRBV29-1	few	CSVGTALYNEQFF	TGCAGCGTCGGGACAGCCCTATACAATGAGCAGTTCTTC
TRBJ2-3	-	TRBV11-2	-	CASSLDRETTDTQYF	TGTGCCAGCAGCTTAGATCGTGAGACAACAGATACGCAGTATTTT
TRBJ2-5	-	TRBV28	-	CASREGTGKRETQYF	TGTGCCAGCAGAGAAGGAACAGGGAAAAGAGAGACCCAGTACTTC
TRBJ2-4	TRBD2	TRBV27	-	CASSAREGIQYF	TGTGCCAGCAGTGCGAGGGAGGGCATTCAGTACTTC
TRBJ2-3	-	TRBV29-1	few	CSGSVNTDTQYF	TGCAGCGGCTCGGTAAACACAGATACGCAGTATTTT
TRBJ2-5	TRBD2	TRBV7-2	-	CASSTLAGVQETQYF	TGTGCCAGCAGCACTTTAGCGGGGGTCCAAGAGACCCAGTACTTC
TRBJ2-3	TRBD2	TRBV7-7	-	CASSLDVAGGPGTQYF	TGTGCCAGCAGCTTAGATGTAGCGGGGGGGCCGGGTACGCAGTATTTT
TRBJ2-7	-	TRBV11-2	-	CASSLAQGGSREQYF	TGTGCCAGCAGCTTAGCCCAGGGAGGTTCGAGGGAGCAGTACTTC
TRBJ1-1	TRBD1	TRBV4-3	few	CASSPLPGQGATEAFF	TGCGCCAGCAGCCCCCTTCCGGGACAGGGGGCTACTGAAGCTTTCTTT
TRBJ2-1	TRBD2	TRBV7-9	-	CASSLSWTSGGYNEQFF	TGTGCCAGCAGCCTTAGCTGGACTAGCGGGGGCTACAATGAGCAGTTCTTC
TRBJ2-1	-	TRBV4-3	few	CASSRGLLRDSNEQFF	TGCGCCAGCAGCCGGGGTTTACTTCGGGACTCCAATGAGCAGTTCTTC